Below are 30 T cell receptor beta chains sequenced from a single sample in a study of blood T cell repertoires in COVID-19. Sequencing was performed with immunoSEQ multiplex PCR; in TCRdb, only in-frame clones are kept and a portion is missing. The repertoire consists of a few hundred thousand clones, with approximately 91% occurring once and the leading ten covering 9.5% to 15%. Sequencing used peripheral blood. The receptors were gathered from a woman aged 60-75 years with acute or convalescent COVID-19.

The chain carries TRBV7-2 and TRBJ2-2; D perhaps matches TRBD2 (7 bases). This CDR3 contains 16 residues. The V end lost 3 bases, the J end lost 0 bases, and 11 bases lay between the germline ends. Germline assignment: CDR1 SGHTA and CDR2 FQGNSA. The CDR3 sequence: CASSFLGGPNTGELFF. In DNA form, the CDR3 reads TGTGCCAGCAGCTTCCTGGGGGGGCCGAACACCGGGGAGCTGTTTTTT.

The chain couples TRBV5-1 to TRBJ2-3; TRBD2 matches 7 bases. V dropped 7 bases and J dropped 2; count of bases not matched to a gene: 13. The CDR3 runs to 16 residues. Germline lookup yields CDR1 SGHRS and CDR2 YFSETQ. The CDR3 reads CASGSPVQRDTDTQYF. CDR3 coding DNA: TGCGCCAGCGGATCTCCGGTCCAGCGGGACACAGATACGCAGTATTTT.

J is TRBJ1-4 and V is TRBV4-1; D is unresolved. Germline-derived CDR1 and CDR2 are MGHRA and YSYEKL. This CDR3 has 13 residues. V lost 0 bases to trimming and J lost 7 bases, with 6 bases between them. In DNA, the CDR3 is TGCGCCAGCAGCCAAGATGAGGGTGAAAAACTGTTTTTT. It translates to CASSQDEGEKLFF.

CDR3 coding DNA: TGTGCCACCAGTGATTCTGAGACAATGATAGACTATGGCTACACCTTC. Amino acid sequence: CATSDSETMIDYGYTF. This rearrangement joins TRBV24-1 to TRBJ1-2; unclear D gene. V lost 2 bases, J lost 3 bases, and 15 bases lay in between. The germline V gene encodes CDR1 KGHDR and CDR2 SFDVKD. This CDR3 is built from 16 residues.

The rearrangement links TRBV29-1 to TRBJ2-1; D is perhaps TRBD1 (5 bases). Germline CDR1 is SQVTM and CDR2 is ANQGSEA. CDR3 length: 14 residues. Trimming shortened V by 0 bases and J by 4 bases, and 10 bases separated the two germline ends. The CDR3 nucleotides read TGCAGCGTTGAAGATCGGCACAGGTACAATGAGCAGTTCTTC. Translated: CSVEDRHRYNEQFF.

This clone came up a few times. V usage is TRBV3-1 (or the pseudogene TRBV3-2) and J usage is TRBJ2-7, with D possibly matching TRBD2 (5 bases). This CDR3 region has 14 residues. Looked up from germline, CDR1 is LGHDT and CDR2 is YNNKEL (reference sequence). Deletions cut 1 base from V and 6 bases from J, with 13 bases between. The CDR3 coding sequence is TGTGCCAGCAGCCAAGCCCGGAGGCCAGGCGAGCAGTACTTC. Amino acid sequence: CASSQARRPGEQYF.

This rearrangement joins TRBV7-9 to TRBJ1-2; TRBD1 might be the D (6 bases). Germline V CDR1 and CDR2: SEHNR, FQNEAQ (reference sequence). Trimming pared 1 base from V and 8 bases from J, leaving 11 bases between. CDR3 size: 13 residues. In DNA form, the CDR3 reads TGTGCCAGCAGCTTAGAACAGGGTGGCGGCTACACCTTC. Its protein product is CASSLEQGGGYTF.

The chain uses TRBV5-5 and TRBJ2-1; 7 bases line up with TRBD2. Germline V gene data show CDR1 as SGHKS and CDR2 as YYEKEE (reference sequence). The CDR3 is 16 residues long. Losses at the gene ends were 4 bases for V and 4 bases for J; bases not matched to a gene: 11. CDR3 coding DNA: TGTGCCAGCAGCGGGGGGGATATGTTGGGATACAATGAGCAGTTCTTC. This gives the protein CASSGGDMLGYNEQFF.

V usage is TRBV18 and J usage is TRBJ1-2, with D possibly being TRBD1 (6 bases). The V gene lost 2 bases and the J gene lost 4 bases, with 17 bases spanning the gap. Germline V gives CDR1 KGHSH, CDR2 LQKENI. The CDR3 spans 16 residues. The CDR3 DNA reads TGTGCCAGCTCACCAGTTGGAGGGGGGGTTCTCTATGGCTACACCTTC. Amino acids: CASSPVGGGVLYGYTF.

The V gene is TRBV7-9, the J gene TRBJ2-7, with 8 nucleotides matching TRBD1. CDR3 length: 17 residues. V shed 0 bases, J shed 4 bases, and the junction held 11 bases outside the gene matches. Germline CDR1 and CDR2: SEHNR and FQNEAQ (reference sequence). The CDR3 loop is CASSLARTGRSGYEQYF. The CDR3 bases are TGTGCCAGCAGCTTAGCGAGGACAGGGCGTAGTGGGTACGAGCAGTACTTC.

The chain recombines TRBV28 with TRBJ1-2; possibly TRBD1 for D (6 bases). Trimming took 7 bases from V and 4 from J, leaving 19 bases between them. The germline CDR1 and CDR2 sequences are MDHEN and SYDVKM. The length of the CDR3 is 15 residues. CDR3 loop: CASTPGTNAGYGYTF. The CDR3 region has the DNA TGTGCCAGCACCCCTGGGACAAACGCCGGCTATGGCTACACCTTC.

This clone was seen just once. The J gene is TRBJ2-3, the V gene TRBV18; TRBD2 is a possible D gene (5 bases). Germline CDR1 reads KGHSH; CDR2 reads LQKENI. There are 13 residues in the CDR3. V was pared by 4 bases and J by 6 bases, with 11 bases between. This CDR3 is CASSRSTGDTQYF. The CDR3 nucleotides are TGTGCCAGCTCACGATCCACGGGGGATACGCAGTATTTT.

The chain uses TRBV7-2 and TRBJ1-5; D is uncertain. V lost 1 base and J lost 10, with 20 bases in between. This CDR3 is 16 amino acids long. Germline assignment: CDR1 SGHTA and CDR2 FQGNSA. CDR3 DNA: TGTGCCAGCAGCTTAGATTCCGTCAGTTTGGTCCGCCCCCAGCATTTT. The encoded protein is CASSLDSVSLVRPQHF. The full variable domain, rest sourced from reference TRBV7-2 and TRBJ1-5, is GAGVSQSPSNKVTEKGKDVELRCDPISGHTALYWYRQSLGQGLEFLIYFQGNSAPDKSGLPSDRFSAERTGGSVSTLTIQRTQQEDSAVYLCASSLDSVSLVRPQHFGDGTRLSIL.

The V gene is TRBV28, the J gene TRBJ2-3, with D uncertain. The CDR3 consists of 15 residues. V shed 3 bases and J shed 0 bases, with 10 bases lying between them. Germline V gives CDR1 MDHEN, CDR2 SYDVKM. The CDR3 spells CASSFSLVSTDTQYF. CDR3 nucleotide sequence: TGTGCCAGCAGTTTCAGTCTAGTTAGCACAGATACGCAGTATTTT.

The V gene is TRBV9, the J gene TRBJ2-1; no definite D call. The CDR3 has 16 amino acids. The germline CDR1 and CDR2 sequences are SGDLS and YYNGEE. V was pared by 0 bases and J by 0 bases, with 10 bases between. The CDR3 loop is CASSVGGVSSYNEQFF. The CDR3 DNA reads as TGTGCCAGCAGCGTAGGAGGTGTAAGCTCCTACAATGAGCAGTTCTTC.

This chain connects TRBV11-2 to TRBJ2-1, with D maybe TRBD2 (6 bases). In germline, CDR1 is SGHAT, CDR2 FQNNGV. With 1 base removed from V and 6 bases from J, the gap between germline ends came to 16 bases. There are 16 residues in the CDR3. The CDR3 region has the DNA TGTGCCAGCAGCTTAGTGGGGCTAGCGCGGGGCAATGAGCAGTTCTTC. It is translated as CASSLVGLARGNEQFF.

V is TRBV5-5 and J is TRBJ2-3; 7 positions agree with TRBD1. The trim removed 2 bases at V and 2 bases at J, leaving 5 bases unmatched. The CDR3 loop spans 15 amino acids. The germline CDR1 and CDR2 sequences are SGHKS and YYEKEE (reference sequence). This CDR3 is CASSLGTAHTDTQYF. As DNA, the CDR3 is TGTGCCAGCAGCTTAGGGACAGCTCACACAGATACGCAGTATTTT.

The CDR3 DNA follows: TGTGCCAGTAGTATCGGACTAGGGGTCCCAGATACGCAGTATTTT. It codes for CASSIGLGVPDTQYF. The J gene is TRBJ2-3, the V gene TRBV19; 7 bases align to TRBD2. Germline V lookup: CDR1 LNHDA, CDR2 SQIVND (reference sequence). V dropped 3 bases and J dropped 4; count of bases not matched to a gene: 7. This CDR3 region has 15 residues.

The gene calls are TRBV11-2 and TRBJ2-7; 11 bases are shared with TRBD2. This CDR3 has 14 residues. Germline CDR1 SGHAT, CDR2 FQNNGV. The V gene end was trimmed by 4 bases and the J gene end by 5 bases; junction bases not matched to a gene: 4. The CDR3 DNA reads as TGTGCCAGCAGCTGGGATAGCGGGAGGGACGAGCAGTACTTC. This translates into CASSWDSGRDEQYF.

J is TRBJ2-2 and V is TRBV9; 7 bases match TRBD1. The germline CDR1 and CDR2 sequences are SGDLS and YYNGEE. This CDR3 region has 15 residues. V lost 4 bases and J lost 1; bases outside the gene matches: 4. The DNA for the CDR3 is TGTGCCAGCAGCACGGGACAGAGGAACACCGGGGAGCTGTTTTTT. This sequence encodes CASSTGQRNTGELFF.

This clone was recorded only once. The gene calls are TRBV29-1 and TRBJ1-3; D is perhaps TRBD1 (5 bases). Germline CDR1 is SQVTM and CDR2 is ANQGSEA. Trimming cost V 5 bases and J 0 bases, with 8 bases left between them. The CDR3 length is 13 residues. The CDR3 loop reads CSVLRGSGNTIYF. The CDR3 coding sequence is TGCAGCGTTTTAAGGGGCTCTGGAAACACCATATATTTT.

The chain's CDR3 is CASSQGGVGHYEQYF. For the CDR3, the DNA is TGCGCCAGCAGCCAAGGAGGAGTAGGTCACTACGAGCAGTACTTC. V and J are TRBV4-1 and TRBJ2-7; D gene ambiguous. Germline V lookup: CDR1 MGHRA, CDR2 YSYEKL. This CDR3 comprises 15 residues. V was shortened by 1 base and J by 3 bases, with 13 bases between the two germline ends.

V is TRBV4-3 and J is TRBJ1-1, with a weak D call TRBD1 (5 bases). The CDR3 loop spans 15 amino acids. Germline CDR1 is LGHNA and CDR2 is YSLEER. V was cut by 0 bases and J by 7 bases, with 15 bases left in between. The CDR3 region is CASSQDGQGRSEAFF. In DNA form, the CDR3 reads TGCGCCAGCAGCCAAGATGGGCAGGGTCGGAGTGAAGCTTTCTTT.

This clone was counted once. This chain links TRBV28 with TRBJ1-1; 7 bases align to TRBD1. Germline trimming cut 3 bases from V and 3 bases from J; bases unmatched to any gene: 10. The CDR3 consists of 16 residues. CDR1 and CDR2 from the germline V gene are MDHEN and SYDVKM. The CDR3 is CASSFPLQGRYTEAFF. For the CDR3, the DNA is TGTGCCAGCAGTTTCCCCCTACAGGGGAGGTACACTGAAGCTTTCTTT.

With regard to this clone: One end of the junction fails to match germline, which may point to a read error. The CDR3 is CASAKNTNTDAFF. The DNA of the CDR3 is TGTGCCAGCGCCAAGAACACTAACACTGACGCTTTCTTT. The chain links TRBV6-5 to TRBJ1-1; D unclear. The germline CDR1 and CDR2 sequences are MNHEY and SVGAGI. CDR3 length: 13 residues.

V usage is TRBV6-5 and J usage is TRBJ2-5; tentatively, D is TRBD1 (5 bases). CDR1 and CDR2 (germline): MNHEY, SVGAGI. CDR3 size: 13 residues. V shed 2 bases and J shed 7 bases, with 11 bases lying between them. The CDR3 bases are TGTGCCAGCAGTTACGGGGCGCCGGGGACCCAGTACTTC. Translating gives CASSYGAPGTQYF.

This clone occurred a few times. This chain connects TRBV28 to TRBJ1-1, with TRBD1 matching over 7 bases. This CDR3 has 12 amino acids. Germline-derived CDR1 and CDR2 are MDHEN and SYDVKM. V dropped 1 base and J dropped 8; count of bases not matched to a gene: 1. The CDR3 DNA is TGTGCCAGCAGTTTATCGACAGGGGAAGCTTTCTTT. Its protein product is CASSLSTGEAFF. Based on the CDR3 plus reference TRBV28 and TRBJ1-1, the full variable domain is DVKVTQSSRYLVKRTGEKVFLECVQDMDHENMFWYRQDPGLGLRLIYFSYDVKMKEKGDIPEGYSVSREKKERFSLILESASTNQTSMYLCASSLSTGEAFFGQGTRLTVV.

The rearrangement uses TRBV6-2 or TRBV6-3 and TRBJ2-1; 7 bases align to TRBD1. Per the germline V gene, CDR1 is MNHEY and CDR2 is SVGEGT. The length of the CDR3 is 16 residues. V was clipped by 2 bases and J by 4 bases; unmatched bases: 8. The CDR3 region has the DNA TGTGCCAGCAGTTACGAGCCGGGACAGTCGTACAATGAGCAGTTCTTC. Translating it yields CASSYEPGQSYNEQFF.

The chain uses TRBV10-3 and TRBJ1-2; D unclear. The germline V gene encodes CDR1 ENHRY and CDR2 SYGVKD. This CDR3 comprises 12 residues. V was clipped by 2 bases and J by 5 bases, with 6 bases between them. The CDR3 DNA sequence: TGTGCCATCAGTGAGAACGGGTATGGCTACACCTTC. Translating it yields CAISENGYGYTF.

J is TRBJ1-4 and V is TRBV2; the D is unclear. This CDR3 contains 13 residues. The germline V gene has CDR1 SNHLY and CDR2 FYNNEI. V lost 6 bases and J 8 bases, leaving 13 bases between the germline ends. The CDR3 is CASRDFSSEKLFF. In DNA form, the CDR3 reads TGTGCCAGCAGGGACTTCTCGTCGGAAAAACTGTTTTTT.